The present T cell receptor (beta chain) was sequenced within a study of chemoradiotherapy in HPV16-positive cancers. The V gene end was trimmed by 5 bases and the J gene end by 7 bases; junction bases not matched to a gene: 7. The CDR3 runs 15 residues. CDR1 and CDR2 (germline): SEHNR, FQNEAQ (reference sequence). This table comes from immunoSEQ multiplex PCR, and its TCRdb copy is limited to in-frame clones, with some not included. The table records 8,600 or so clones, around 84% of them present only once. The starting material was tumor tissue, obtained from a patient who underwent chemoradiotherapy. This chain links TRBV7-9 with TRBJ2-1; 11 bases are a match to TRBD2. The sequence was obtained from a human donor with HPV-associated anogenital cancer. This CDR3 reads CASSRIAGGRNEQFF. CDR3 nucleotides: TGTGCCAGCAGCAGGATAGCGGGGGGGAGAAATGAGCAGTTCTTC.